The clone carrying this TCR beta chain came up many times. The V end was cut by 2 bases, the J end by 0 bases, with 5 bases between. CDR1 and CDR2 from the germline V gene are SQVTM and ANQGSEA. The CDR3 covers 12 residues. Drawing of peripheral blood yielded ten milliliters from each donor. This record belongs to a study of blood T cells in healthy people across ages. A second PCR of 7 to 11 cycles used a sample-barcoded 5' primer and a J-beta primer mix. TCRdb redid the calling of the 5' RACE reads with MiXCR, one entry per CDR3 protein. The sample holds approximately 680,000 distinct CDR3 sequences, about a third seen once.

The sample comprised blood. This clonotype originated in a woman at least 80 years old in good health. The chain is built from TRBV29-1 and TRBJ2-7; D not resolved. CDR3 in amino acids: CSVESPSYEQYF. CDR3 coding DNA: TGCAGCGTTGAATCTCCCTCCTACGAGCAGTACTTC.